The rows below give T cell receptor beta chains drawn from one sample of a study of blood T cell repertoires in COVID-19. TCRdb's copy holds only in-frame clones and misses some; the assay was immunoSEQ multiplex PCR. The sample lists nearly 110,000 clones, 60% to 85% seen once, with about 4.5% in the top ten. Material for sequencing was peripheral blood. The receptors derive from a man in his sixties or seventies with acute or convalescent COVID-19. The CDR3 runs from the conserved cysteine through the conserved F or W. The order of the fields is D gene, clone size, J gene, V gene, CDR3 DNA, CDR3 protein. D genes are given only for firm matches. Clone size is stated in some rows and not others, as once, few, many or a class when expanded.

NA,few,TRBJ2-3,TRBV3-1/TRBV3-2,TGTGCCAGCAGCCAAGATACTAGCACAGATACGCAGTATTTT,CASSQDTSTDTQYF
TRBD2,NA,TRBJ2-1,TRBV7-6,TGTGCCAGCAGCTCTCTGGCGGGGGGGTACAATGAGCAGTTCTTC,CASSSLAGGYNEQFF
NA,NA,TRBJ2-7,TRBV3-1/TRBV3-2,TGTGCCAGCAGCCAGGGGGCCACCACCTCGGAGCAGTACTTC,CASSQGATTSEQYF
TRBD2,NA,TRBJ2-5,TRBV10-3,TGTGCCATCAGTGCCTCTCCCGGACTAGCGGGGGAAGAGACCCAGTACTTC,CAISASPGLAGEETQYF
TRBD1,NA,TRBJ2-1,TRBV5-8,TGTGCCAGCAGCTTACAGGGGGCAATAACTTACAATGAGCAGTTCTTC,CASSLQGAITYNEQFF
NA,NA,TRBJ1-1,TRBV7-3,TGTGCCAGCAGCTTCGCCCCGGGGGGTTCCTTTGAAGCTTTCTTT,CASSFAPGGSFEAFF
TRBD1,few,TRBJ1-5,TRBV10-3,TGTGCCACCGCGGACAGGATTAGCAATCAGCCCCAGCATTTT,CATADRISNQPQHF
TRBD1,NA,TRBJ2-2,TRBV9,TGTGCCAGCAGCGAAGGACAGGGGGCGCGAAGCGGGGAGCTGTTTTTT,CASSEGQGARSGELFF
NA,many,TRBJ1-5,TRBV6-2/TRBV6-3,TGTGCCAGCAGCCCTGGGGATCCAGGGCTGGGTCAGCCCCAGCATTTT,CASSPGDPGLGQPQHF
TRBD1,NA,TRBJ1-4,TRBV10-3,TGTGCCATCAGTGGGGGGACAGGGAACGGGGATCAAAAACTGTTTTTT,CAISGGTGNGDQKLFF
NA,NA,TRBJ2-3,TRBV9,TGTGCCAGCAGCCCTGAGAACGGCGGGGACACAGATACGCAGTATTTT,CASSPENGGDTDTQYF
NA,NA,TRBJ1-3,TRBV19,TGTGCCAGTACCTCTGAAGGGGCCTCTGGAAACACCATATATTTT,CASTSEGASGNTIYF
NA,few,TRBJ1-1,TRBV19,TGTGCCAGTAAGAACAGAACTTTTAACACTGAAGCTTTCTTT,CASKNRTFNTEAFF
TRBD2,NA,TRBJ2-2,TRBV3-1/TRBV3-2,TGTGCCAGCAGCCAAGTCACTAGCGGGGGGGCCGCCGGGGAGCTGTTTTTT,CASSQVTSGGAAGELFF
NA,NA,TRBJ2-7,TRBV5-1,TGCGCCAGCAGCCGGACTTCCGCTGAGTGGGAGCAGTACTTC,CASSRTSAEWEQYF
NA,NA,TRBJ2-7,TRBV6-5,TGTGCCAGCAGTTACGGGCAGGGGAACTACGAGCAGTACTTC,CASSYGQGNYEQYF
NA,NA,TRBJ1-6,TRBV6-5,TGTGCCAGCACTCAGACAGGAACTAATTCACCCCTCCACTTT,CASTQTGTNSPLHF
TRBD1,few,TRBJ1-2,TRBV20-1,TGCAGTGCTAGTGATATCCGGACAGGGGTGGAGGGCTACACCTTC,CSASDIRTGVEGYTF
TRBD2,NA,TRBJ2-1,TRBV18,TGTGCCAGCTCACCCCGGGGGGATGAGCAGTTCTTC,CASSPRGDEQFF
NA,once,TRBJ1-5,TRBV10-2,TGCGCCAGCAGTGAGGTAACAGGATCCTATAGCAATCAGCCCCAGCATTTT,CASSEVTGSYSNQPQHF
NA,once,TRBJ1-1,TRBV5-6,TGTGCCAGCAGCTTGGCCCGCAGGGCAGGGTTGGTGAACACTGAAGCTTTCTTT,CASSLARRAGLVNTEAFF
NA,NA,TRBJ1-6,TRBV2,TGTGCCGGCAGGGGAGATTCACCCCTCCACTTT,CAGRGDSPLHF
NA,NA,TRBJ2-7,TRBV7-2,TGTGCCAGCACCCTAAACGCGGGGGCCAACTCCTACGAGCAGTACTTC,CASTLNAGANSYEQYF
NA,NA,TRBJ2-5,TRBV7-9,TGTGCCAGCAGCCCGGGACACCTATGGGAGACCCAGTACTTC,CASSPGHLWETQYF
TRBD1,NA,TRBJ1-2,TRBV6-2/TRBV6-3,TGTGCCAGCAGTTGGCCGGGACAGGGGGATTATGGCTACACCTTC,CASSWPGQGDYGYTF
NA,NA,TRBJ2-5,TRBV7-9,TGTGCCAGCAGCTCCCTGTGGGGGGGCTACCAAGAGACCCAGTACTTC,CASSSLWGGYQETQYF
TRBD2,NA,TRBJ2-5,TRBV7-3,TGTGCCAGCAGCTCCGGGGGGGCCGTGAGGCAAGAGACCCAGTACTTC,CASSSGGAVRQETQYF
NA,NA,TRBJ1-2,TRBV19,TGTGCCAGTAGTTTCGGGATTAACTATGGCTACACCTTC,CASSFGINYGYTF
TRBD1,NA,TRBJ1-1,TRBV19,TGTGCCAGTAGTCAGGGGGCGCGAACTGAAGCTTTCTTT,CASSQGARTEAFF
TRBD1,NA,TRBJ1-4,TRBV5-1,TGCGCCAGCTCATTGGGGGGACAGGGGAGTGAAAAACTGTTTTTT,CASSLGGQGSEKLFF
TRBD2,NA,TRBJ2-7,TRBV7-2,TGTGCCAGCAGCCCAGGGCCAAGCGGGGCCTACGAGCAGTACTTC,CASSPGPSGAYEQYF
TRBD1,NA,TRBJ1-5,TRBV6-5,TGTGCCAGCAGGCACGACTGGACAGGAGATCAGCCCCAGCATTTT,CASRHDWTGDQPQHF
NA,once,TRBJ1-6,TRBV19,TGTGCCAGTAGTATAAATAGAGTGGATTCACCCCTCCACTTT,CASSINRVDSPLHF
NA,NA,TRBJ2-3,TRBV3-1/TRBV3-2,TGTGCCAGCAGCCAAGACCACACAGATACGCAGTATTTT,CASSQDHTDTQYF
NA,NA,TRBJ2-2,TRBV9,TGTGCCAGCAGCACCGGACAGATTTACACCGGGGAGCTGTTTTTT,CASSTGQIYTGELFF
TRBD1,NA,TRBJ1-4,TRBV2,TGTGCCAGCTGCCAATTTTTCGGGACAGCGAGACGCAATGAAAAACTGTTTTTT,CASCQFFGTARRNEKLFF
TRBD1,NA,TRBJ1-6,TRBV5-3,TGTGCCAGAAGCCTACACCCCGGGACAGGATATTCACCCCTCCACTTT,CARSLHPGTGYSPLHF
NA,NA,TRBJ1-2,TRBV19,TGTGCCAGTAGTATACTAGGACACGACTATGGCTACACCTTC,CASSILGHDYGYTF
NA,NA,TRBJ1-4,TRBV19,TGTGCCAGTAGTATAGTCCCACAGAATGAAAAACTGTTTTTT,CASSIVPQNEKLFF
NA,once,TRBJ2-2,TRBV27,TGTGCCAGCAGTCCATCCCGACTCGGCGGGGAGCTGTTTTTT,CASSPSRLGGELFF
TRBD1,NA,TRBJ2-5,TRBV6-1,TGTGCCAGCAGTTTCAGGGGGCGTGAGACCCAGTACTTC,CASSFRGRETQYF
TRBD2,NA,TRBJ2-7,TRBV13,TGTGCCAGCAGACTAGCGGGGTCCTACGAGCAGTACTTC,CASRLAGSYEQYF
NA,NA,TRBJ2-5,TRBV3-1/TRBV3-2,TGTGCCAGCAGCCAAGATGCGGGGCCGGGGGAGACCCAGTACTTC,CASSQDAGPGETQYF
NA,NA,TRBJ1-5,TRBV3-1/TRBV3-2,TGTGCCAGCAGCCAAGTGGGGCATCAGCCCCAGCATTTT,CASSQVGHQPQHF
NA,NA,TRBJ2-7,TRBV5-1,TGCGCCAGCAGCTTGGCCCCCGGGATATCCTACGAGCAGTACTTC,CASSLAPGISYEQYF
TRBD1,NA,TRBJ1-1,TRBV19,TGTGCCAGCGGGACAGGGGGGGGGTACACTGAAGCTTTCTTT,CASGTGGGYTEAFF
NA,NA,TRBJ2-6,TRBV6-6,TGTGCCAGCAGTCCCTCCGGACTGTCCTCTGGGGCCAACGTCCTGACTTTC,CASSPSGLSSGANVLTF
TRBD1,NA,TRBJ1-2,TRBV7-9,TGTGCCAGCAGCTTTGTGGACAGGAACTATGGCTACACCTTC,CASSFVDRNYGYTF
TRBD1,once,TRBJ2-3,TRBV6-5,TGTGCCAGCAGTCCGACAGGGGGCGCAGATACGCAGTATTTT,CASSPTGGADTQYF
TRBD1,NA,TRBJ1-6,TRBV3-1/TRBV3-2,TGTGCCAGCAGCCAAGGACAGGGCACTTCACCCCTCCACTTT,CASSQGQGTSPLHF
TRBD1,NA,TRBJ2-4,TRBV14,TGTGCCAGCAGCAATCGACAGGGGCTGAGAGAAAACATTCAGTACTTC,CASSNRQGLRENIQYF
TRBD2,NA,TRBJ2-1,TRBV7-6,TGTGCCAGCAGCCCGACTAGCGGGGGTAACAATGAGCAGTTCTTC,CASSPTSGGNNEQFF
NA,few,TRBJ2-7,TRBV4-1,TGCGCCAGCAGCCAAGCGGACTTGTTCAGCTCCTACGAGCAGTACTTC,CASSQADLFSSYEQYF
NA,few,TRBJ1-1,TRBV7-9,TGTGCCAGCAGCTTAGGACAGGAGAACACTGAAGCTTTCTTT,CASSLGQENTEAFF
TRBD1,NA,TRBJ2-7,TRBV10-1,TGCGCCAGCAGTGAGTCCCCGGGACAGACCTACGAGCAGTACTTC,CASSESPGQTYEQYF
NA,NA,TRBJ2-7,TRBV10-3,TGTGCCATCAGAGATCTACGAGAGCAGTACTTC,CAIRDLREQYF
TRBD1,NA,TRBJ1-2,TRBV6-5,TGTGCCAGTCATCCAGGGGGTAACTATGGCTACACCTTC,CASHPGGNYGYTF
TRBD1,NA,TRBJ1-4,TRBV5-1,TGCGCCAGTCATCCCGGGACAGGGAATGAAAAACTGTTTTTT,CASHPGTGNEKLFF
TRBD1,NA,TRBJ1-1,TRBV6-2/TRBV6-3,TGTGCCAGCAGTTGGAACAGGGGCACTGAAGCTTTCTTT,CASSWNRGTEAFF
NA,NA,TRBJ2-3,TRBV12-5,TGTGCTAGTGGTCCCCAACTTAGCACAGATACGCAGTATTTT,CASGPQLSTDTQYF